One sample yielded the 24 T cell receptor beta chains listed below, sequenced in a study of cytomegalovirus exposure and HLA in healthy donors. PCR involved 60 Vbeta and 13 Jbeta primers. Method: immunoSEQ multiplex PCR; TCRdb's copy keeps in-frame clones and lacks some. The table records about 160,000 clones, 65% to 80% of them present only once. Sequencing was done on a sample of PBMCs. All receptors come from a man in his forties or fifties in good health and CMV-seronegative.

This chain connects TRBV10-3 to TRBJ2-7; no clear D gene. Per the germline V gene, CDR1 is ENHRY and CDR2 is SYGVKD. The CDR3 totals 13 residues. Trimming stripped 2 bases from V and 2 bases from J, with 7 bases between. CDR3 in amino acids: CAISEGTPYEQYF. For the CDR3, the DNA is TGTGCCATCAGTGAGGGCACCCCCTACGAGCAGTACTTC.

V is TRBV15 and J is TRBJ2-7; TRBD1 agrees at 9 bases. The CDR3 is 14 amino acids. CDR1 LNHNV and CDR2 YYDKDF come from the germline V gene (reference sequence). The trim removed 4 bases at V and 6 bases at J, leaving 7 bases unmatched. CDR3 nucleotide sequence: TGTGCCACCAGCACAACAGGGGGCGCGGCCGAGCAGTACTTC. This codes for CATSTTGGAAEQYF.

This chain connects TRBV5-6 to TRBJ2-5; weak D call: TRBD1 (6 bases). The CDR3 spans 17 residues. V was pared by 2 bases and J by 6 bases, with 23 bases between. The germline V gene has CDR1 SGHDT and CDR2 YYEEEE. In nucleotides, the CDR3 is TGTGCCAGCAGCTTTGGGGCCCAGACAGGACGGGCTAAGACCCAGTACTTC. This translates into CASSFGAQTGRAKTQYF.

This chain connects TRBV6-1 to TRBJ2-3; 10 bases map to TRBD1. Germline assignment: CDR1 MNHNS and CDR2 SASEGT. V gave up 6 bases and J gave up 4 bases; unmatched junction bases: 4. The CDR3 loop spans 14 amino acids. CDR3 DNA sequence: TGTGCCAGCAGGGGACAGGGGTTTGCAGATACGCAGTATTTT. Translation: CASRGQGFADTQYF.

The CDR3 here is CASSETGGNEQFF. Written as DNA, the CDR3 is TGTGCCAGCTCCGAGACAGGAGGCAATGAGCAGTTCTTC. The chain recombines TRBV9 with TRBJ2-1; maybe TRBD1 (6 bases). Trimming took off 7 bases at V and 6 bases at J, with 14 bases between the two ends. The CDR3 has 13 residues. The germline V gene encodes CDR1 SGDLS and CDR2 YYNGEE. The entire variable domain, with the rest obtained from reference TRBV9 and TRBJ2-1, is as follows: DSGVTQTPKHLITATGQRVTLRCSPRSGDLSVYWYQQSLDQGLQFLIQYYNGEERAKGNILERFSAQQFPDLHSELNLSSLELGDSALYFCASSETGGNEQFFGPGTRLTVL.

The gene calls are TRBV6-5 and TRBJ2-1; 8 bases line up with TRBD1. Unmatched junction bases numbered 4, after V lost 6 bases and J lost 3 bases. From germline, CDR1 is MNHEY and CDR2 SVGAGI. The CDR3 loop spans 14 amino acids. CDR3 region: CASRTGTGYNEQFF. The CDR3 nucleotides read TGTGCCAGCAGAACCGGGACAGGCTACAATGAGCAGTTCTTC.

This clone was found once. V usage is TRBV5-4 and J usage is TRBJ1-1; a weak D match, TRBD1 (6 bases). V dropped 3 bases and J dropped 0 bases, with 15 bases sitting between them. CDR1 is SGHNT, CDR2 YYREEE, per germline (reference sequence). CDR3 length: 16 amino acids. The chain's CDR3 is CASSSDPTGVNTEAFF. The DNA for the CDR3 is TGTGCCAGCAGCTCAGACCCGACAGGTGTGAACACTGAAGCTTTCTTT.

The gene calls are TRBV7-3 and TRBJ1-1; D remains ambiguous. The CDR3 is made up of 13 amino acids. Germline V gives CDR1 SGHTA, CDR2 FQGTGA. V was shortened by 0 bases and J by 6 bases, with 8 bases between the two germline ends. CDR3 in amino acids: CASSLTGRAEAFF. The CDR3 DNA reads TGTGCCAGCAGCTTAACAGGGCGGGCTGAAGCTTTCTTT.

This chain connects TRBV4-1 to TRBJ1-1; no clear D. CDR1 is MGHRA, CDR2 YSYEKL, per germline. The CDR3 length is 16 residues. V was clipped by 4 bases and J by 0 bases, with 15 bases between them. In DNA, the CDR3 is TGCGCCAGCAGCCTTGACTTCGGGAGTCTGAACACTGAAGCTTTCTTT. It encodes CASSLDFGSLNTEAFF.

The rearrangement uses TRBV10-3 and TRBJ1-2; 7 bases are shared with TRBD1. The V and J ends lost 3 bases and 6 bases, in that order; junction bases with no gene match: 4. From germline, CDR1 is ENHRY and CDR2 SYGVKD. There are 13 residues in the CDR3. The CDR3 sequence is CAISEYTGDGYTF. CDR3 nucleotides: TGTGCCATCAGTGAATACACAGGGGATGGCTACACCTTC.

The chain uses TRBV15 and TRBJ1-2, with a weak D call TRBD1 (5 bases). CDR1 is LNHNV and CDR2 is YYDKDF in the germline V gene (reference sequence). With 1 base removed from V and 3 bases from J, the gap between germline ends came to 21 bases. This CDR3 is 18 amino acids long. CDR3 in amino acids: CATSRVPRVWGEDYGYTF. DNA of the CDR3: TGTGCCACCAGCAGAGTGCCCAGAGTTTGGGGGGAAGACTATGGCTACACCTTC.

The chain joins TRBV5-3 to TRBJ1-3, with D possibly TRBD1 on 6 matching bases. TRBV5-3 is reported as an ORF; its role is uncertain. This CDR3 has 14 residues. V lost 3 bases to trimming and J lost 5 bases, with 12 bases between them. The CDR3 DNA follows: TGTGCCAGAAGCTCACAGGGCCGTCGAAACACCATATATTTT. Translating it yields CARSSQGRRNTIYF.

This clone was found once. This rearrangement joins TRBV28 to TRBJ1-6; TRBD1 might be the D (5 bases). Trimming removed 4 bases at V and 6 bases at J, with 13 bases between. The germline gives CDR1 MDHEN, CDR2 SYDVKM. This CDR3 comprises 15 residues. The CDR3 coding sequence is TGTGCCAGCAGTTCGTTGCAGGGCCTTAATTCACCCCTCCACTTT. It encodes CASSSLQGLNSPLHF.

The gene calls are TRBV30 and TRBJ1-3; weak D call: TRBD1 (5 bases). Germline V CDR1 and CDR2: GTSNPN, SVGIG (reference sequence). With 5 bases removed from V and 6 bases from J, the gap between germline ends came to 8 bases. The CDR3 length is 11 residues. The CDR3 nucleotides are TGTGCCTGGGGGGACTCAAACACCATATATTTT. Amino acids: CAWGDSNTIYF.

V gene TRBV27 combines with J gene TRBJ2-7, with 9 bases matching TRBD2. CDR1 MNHEY and CDR2 SMNVEV come from the germline V gene (reference sequence). The J segment lost 7 bases and the V segment lost 5 bases, leaving 21 bases of the junction unmatched. This CDR3 contains 18 residues. The chain's CDR3 is CASSPFLSSGGLLWEQYF. CDR3 nucleotides: TGTGCCAGCAGTCCTTTCCTGAGCAGCGGGGGGCTCCTTTGGGAGCAGTACTTC.

V is TRBV18 and J is TRBJ2-3; 7 nucleotides match TRBD2. Germline CDR1 KGHSH, CDR2 LQKENI. V was pared by 6 bases and J by 0 bases, with 6 bases of the junction left unmatched. The CDR3 length is 15 residues. The CDR3 here is CASSLKLASTDTQYF. The CDR3 DNA reads TGTGCCAGCTCCCTTAAACTAGCGAGCACAGATACGCAGTATTTT.

This chain links TRBV2 with TRBJ2-6; no reliable D call. The CDR3 length is 19 residues. V lost 3 bases and J 0 bases, leaving 18 bases between the germline ends. Germline V gene data show CDR1 as SNHLY and CDR2 as FYNNEI. CDR3 amino acids: CASSDQFASLRSGANVLTF. Here the CDR3 DNA reads TGTGCCAGCAGTGACCAGTTTGCCTCCCTCCGCTCTGGGGCCAACGTCCTGACTTTC.

This rearrangement joins TRBV11-1 to TRBJ1-1, with D unclear. The germline V gene has CDR1 SGHAT and CDR2 FQDESV (reference sequence). The CDR3 length is 14 residues. Trimming cost V 7 bases and J 4 bases, with 16 bases left between them. Here the CDR3 reads CASTVRGVGTEAFF. The DNA for the CDR3 is TGTGCCAGCACCGTCCGCGGGGTAGGCACTGAAGCTTTCTTT. Supplemented by reference TRBV11-1 and TRBJ1-1, the full variable domain reads EAEVAQSPRYKITEKSQAVAFWCDPISGHATLYWYRQILGQGPELLVQFQDESVVDDSQLPKDRFSAERLKGVDSTLKIQPAELGDSAMYLCASTVRGVGTEAFFGQGTRLTVV.

This chain uses TRBV28 with TRBJ1-2; TRBD1 matches 9 bases. This CDR3 comprises 13 residues. Germline lookup yields CDR1 MDHEN and CDR2 SYDVKM. V trimming: 5 bases; J trimming: 4 bases; junction bases outside the gene matches: 2. This chain's CDR3 is CASSLGQGYGYTF. The CDR3 DNA is TGTGCCAGCAGTCTGGGACAGGGCTATGGCTACACCTTC.

The V and J genes are TRBV10-3 and TRBJ2-7; TRBD2 aligns across 7 bases. The germline V gene encodes CDR1 ENHRY and CDR2 SYGVKD. With V trimmed by 2 bases and J by 2 bases, 0 bases remained unmatched. This CDR3 is built from 13 residues. CDR3: CAISEGLAYEQYF. In DNA, the CDR3 is TGTGCCATCAGTGAGGGACTAGCCTACGAGCAGTACTTC.

This clone came up once. The chain employs TRBV27 and TRBJ2-1; TRBD1 agrees at 8 bases. V shed 4 bases and J 5 bases; nucleotides not matched to a gene: 10. CDR1 is MNHEY, CDR2 SMNVEV, per germline (reference sequence). The CDR3 extends over 16 amino acids. The CDR3 sequence is CASSSTGAALNNEQFF. CDR3 coding DNA: TGTGCCAGCAGTTCGACAGGGGCCGCTTTGAACAATGAGCAGTTCTTC.

The chain is built from TRBV5-1 and TRBJ2-1; 11 positions agree with TRBD2. The CDR3 length is 14 residues. The V gene end was trimmed by 0 bases and the J gene end by 12 bases; junction bases not matched to a gene: 5. Germline V gene sequence: CDR1 SGHRS, CDR2 YFSETQ. CDR3: CASSLDSGGGRQFF. The CDR3 DNA is TGCGCCAGCAGCTTGGATAGCGGGGGGGGTAGGCAGTTCTTC. The variable domain in full, completed from reference TRBV5-1 and TRBJ2-1, reads KAGVTQTPRYLIKTRGQQVTLSCSPISGHRSVSWYQQTPGQGLQFLFEYFSETQRNKGNFPGRFSGRQFSNSRSEMNVSTLELGDSALYLCASSLDSGGGRQFFGPGTRLTVL.

V is TRBV12-5 and J is TRBJ2-1; 11 nucleotides agree with TRBD2. The CDR3 runs to 16 residues. Per germline, CDR1 LGHNT and CDR2 FRNRAP. With V trimmed by 5 bases and J by 4 bases, 7 bases remained unmatched. In nucleotides, the CDR3 is TGTGCTAGTGGTCAGGGCGCTAGCGGGGGGTACAATGAGCAGTTCTTC. Its translation: CASGQGASGGYNEQFF.

The V gene is TRBV27, the J gene TRBJ2-5; TRBD1 aligns across 9 bases. The CDR3 covers 14 residues. Unmatched junction bases numbered 4, after V lost 1 base and J lost 7 bases. Germline CDR1 is MNHEY and CDR2 is SMNVEV (reference sequence). The CDR3 loop reads CASSLYGTGRTQYF. The CDR3 DNA sequence: TGTGCCAGCAGTTTATATGGGACAGGGAGGACCCAGTACTTC.